This TCR beta chain was sequenced during a study of blood T cells in healthy people across ages. Germline CDR1 and CDR2: SGHAT and FQNNGV. There are 14 residues in the CDR3. V dropped 7 bases and J dropped 2 bases, with 15 bases sitting between them. A second PCR, run for roughly 7 to 12 cycles, used a sample-barcoded 5' primer plus a J-beta primer mix. TCRdb reprocessed the 5' RACE reads via MiXCR and lists one record per CDR3 protein. This table has 1.5 million to 2 million distinct CDR3 sequences, 28% appearing once. The chain carries TRBV11-2 and TRBJ2-7; the D gene is possibly TRBD2 (6 bases). The sequenced sample was blood. This sequence was found in a woman between 25 and 40 years old in good health. The CDR3 loop is CASNLRTTTYEQYF. The CDR3 bases are TGTGCCAGCAACTTGAGGACTACCACCTACGAGCAGTACTTC.